The rows below give T cell receptor beta chains drawn from one sample of a study of T-cell reconstitution after alpha-beta-depleted transplantation in children. Each CDR3 protein gets one entry after TCRdb re-called the PCR reads with MiXCR. The data show about 610,000 distinct CDR3 sequences, about 10% seen once. The specimen was PBMCs from the stem cell graft donor, collected from the stem cell graft. The source of these receptors is a human donor who donated a stem cell graft to a child with acute myeloid leukemia. The CDR3 runs from the conserved cysteine through the conserved F or W. Fields, in order: J gene, clone size, D gene, V gene, CDR3 protein, CDR3 DNA. The D gene is left open where the match is weak. Some rows have no size entry. The others give once, few or many, or a class for an expanded clone.

TRBJ2-5 | few | - | TRBV6-1 | CASRKPQGSQTQYF | TGTGCCAGCCGCAAACCCCAGGGTTCACAAACCCAGTACTTC
TRBJ1-4 | many | TRBD1 | TRBV6-5 | CASSYSGTGDEKLFF | TGTGCCAGCAGTTACTCAGGGACAGGGGATGAAAAACTGTTTTTT
TRBJ1-1 | - | TRBD1 | TRBV30 | CAWSVQESDRGRFTEAFF | TGTGCCTGGAGTGTTCAGGAATCGGACAGGGGTAGATTCACTGAAGCTTTCTTT
TRBJ1-2 | few | TRBD1 | TRBV20-1 | CSALTGTAPFTF | TGCAGTGCTCTTACCGGGACAGCGCCTTTTACCTTC
TRBJ2-1 | few | - | TRBV20-1 | CSARSLSSELNEQFF | TGCAGTGCTAGGAGTCTGTCATCTGAGTTGAATGAGCAGTTCTTC
TRBJ2-3 | many | - | TRBV7-2 | CASSLGVVDTQYF | TGTGCCAGCAGCTTAGGAGTGGTAGATACGCAGTATTTT
TRBJ2-7 | - | - | TRBV12-3/TRBV12-4 | CASSLSHYEQYF | TGTGCCAGCAGTTTAAGCCACTACGAGCAGTACTTC
TRBJ2-7 | many | TRBD2 | TRBV4-3 | CASSQEYLAGDYEQYF | TGCGCCAGCAGCCAAGAGTATCTAGCGGGTGACTACGAGCAGTACTTC
TRBJ2-7 | few | - | TRBV19 | CASRFMHSSYEQYF | TGTGCCAGTAGGTTTATGCATTCGTCCTACGAGCAGTACTTC
TRBJ1-2 | - | TRBD1 | TRBV12-3/TRBV12-4 | CATKQGAHYGYTF | TGTGCCACCAAACAGGGGGCGCACTATGGCTACACCTTC
TRBJ2-1 | few | - | TRBV6-6 | CAGRDPLWDEQFF | TGTGCCGGACGGGACCCGCTCTGGGATGAGCAGTTCTTC
TRBJ2-7 | few | TRBD2 | TRBV6-2/TRBV6-3 | CASSPAGSGSSYEQYF | TGTGCCAGCAGTCCGGCGGGTAGCGGGAGCTCCTACGAGCAGTACTTC
TRBJ2-3 | - | TRBD2 | TRBV6-2/TRBV6-3 | CASSYSLAGPTDTQYF | TGTGCCAGCAGTTACTCTCTAGCGGGACCGACAGATACGCAGTATTTT
TRBJ1-3 | - | - | TRBV5-1 | CASSFGRTSGNTIYF | TGCGCCAGCAGCTTCGGAAGGACCTCTGGAAACACCATATATTTT
TRBJ2-1 | - | TRBD1 | TRBV29-1 | CSVATGVANEQFF | TGCAGCGTCGCGACAGGGGTTGCGAATGAGCAGTTCTTC
TRBJ1-5 | few | - | TRBV12-3/TRBV12-4 | CASGLGGSNQPQHF | TGTGCCAGCGGGTTGGGAGGTAGCAATCAGCCCCAGCATTTT
TRBJ2-1 | few | - | TRBV11-1 | CASSFIRGTYNEQFF | TGTGCCAGCAGCTTTATAAGAGGAACCTACAATGAGCAGTTCTTC
TRBJ2-7 | many | - | TRBV14 | CASSQAMTGDFYEQYF | TGTGCCAGCAGCCAAGCTATGACAGGTGATTTCTACGAGCAGTACTTC
TRBJ1-1 | few | TRBD1 | TRBV29-1 | CSVYGQGMNTEAFF | TGCAGCGTTTACGGACAGGGGATGAACACTGAAGCTTTCTTT
TRBJ2-1 | few | - | TRBV28 | CASSTTGLVSYNEQFF | TGTGCCAGCAGTACCACGGGACTCGTCTCCTACAATGAGCAGTTCTTC
TRBJ2-1 | few | - | TRBV20-1 | CSAKVVGGNEQFF | TGCAGTGCTAAGGTAGTTGGCGGCAATGAGCAGTTCTTC
TRBJ1-4 | few | TRBD1 | TRBV12-3/TRBV12-4 | CASRGTGKTNEKLFF | TGTGCCAGCAGGGGGACAGGGAAAACTAATGAAAAACTGTTTTTT
TRBJ2-1 | few | TRBD1 | TRBV2 | CASSVFKQGAINEQFF | TGTGCCAGCAGTGTCTTTAAACAGGGGGCTATCAATGAGCAGTTCTTC
TRBJ2-7 | - | TRBD2 | TRBV6-2/TRBV6-3 | CASSYATSGRNSYEQYF | TGTGCCAGCAGTTACGCGACTAGCGGGAGGAATTCCTACGAGCAGTACTTC
TRBJ1-2 | - | TRBD1 | TRBV5-1 | CASSLGGQGVATYTF | TGCGCCAGCAGCTTGGGTGGACAGGGGGTCGCAACGTACACCTTC
TRBJ2-1 | many | TRBD2 | TRBV20-1 | CSASVLAGGEQFF | TGCAGTGCTAGTGTTCTAGCGGGAGGTGAGCAGTTCTTC
TRBJ2-1 | many | TRBD2 | TRBV28 | CASILMTSGSNEQFF | TGTGCCAGCATCTTAATGACTAGCGGGAGCAATGAGCAGTTCTTC
TRBJ2-5 | - | TRBD2 | TRBV2 | CASRGDYPQETQYF | TGTGCCAGCAGGGGGGACTACCCCCAAGAGACCCAGTACTTC
TRBJ2-7 | once | - | TRBV28 | CASSTQGLSSYEQYF | TGTGCCAGCAGTACACAGGGCCTTAGCTCCTACGAGCAGTACTTC
TRBJ2-1 | few | - | TRBV29-1 | CSVHRVDEQFF | TGCAGCGTGCACAGGGTCGATGAGCAGTTCTTC
TRBJ2-1 | many | TRBD2 | TRBV20-1 | CSAILAGNSYNEQFF | TGCAGTGCTATACTAGCGGGCAACTCCTACAATGAGCAGTTCTTC
TRBJ1-2 | - | - | TRBV6-2/TRBV6-3 | CASRVQGRRYGYTF | TGTGCCAGCAGGGTACAGGGTCGTCGGTATGGCTACACCTTC
TRBJ2-1 | many | - | TRBV27 | CASSTSFGRGGPDGEQFF | TGTGCCAGCAGTACCTCCTTTGGGCGAGGTGGGCCAGATGGGGAGCAGTTCTTC
TRBJ1-2 | many | - | TRBV12-3/TRBV12-4 | CASGLTGRGYTF | TGTGCCAGCGGCCTTACAGGGAGAGGCTACACCTTC
TRBJ2-1 | few | TRBD1 | TRBV4-2 | CASSQPGQGALYEQFF | TGTGCCAGCAGCCAACCGGGACAGGGGGCTCTGTATGAGCAGTTCTTC
TRBJ2-5 | many | - | TRBV29-1 | CSFSLRIGETQYF | TGCAGCTTCTCCCTCCGGATTGGGGAGACCCAGTACTTC
TRBJ2-7 | many | TRBD2 | TRBV12-3/TRBV12-4 | CASSLDRRGDEQYF | TGTGCCAGCAGTTTAGATCGGCGGGGGGACGAGCAGTACTTC
TRBJ2-7 | few | - | TRBV6-2/TRBV6-3 | CAIKGVKAYEQYF | TGTGCCATCAAGGGGGTGAAGGCCTACGAGCAGTACTTC
TRBJ2-7 | many | - | TRBV12-3/TRBV12-4 | CASSLAPSYEQYF | TGTGCCAGCAGTTTAGCCCCTTCCTACGAGCAGTACTTC
TRBJ1-4 | many | - | TRBV7-2 | CASSLGAGVEKLFF | TGTGCCAGCAGCTTAGGGGCAGGAGTTGAAAAACTGTTTTTT
TRBJ2-1 | once | TRBD2 | TRBV7-3 | CASSSSGLVGRSEQFF | TGTGCCAGCAGCTCCTCGGGACTAGTGGGTAGGAGTGAGCAGTTCTTC
TRBJ2-7 | many | TRBD2 | TRBV6-2/TRBV6-3 | CASRLSGVYEQYF | TGTGCCAGCAGACTTAGCGGGGTATACGAGCAGTACTTC
TRBJ2-1 | - | - | TRBV29-1 | CSAALKGDEQFF | TGCAGCGCCGCCCTAAAAGGCGATGAGCAGTTCTTC
TRBJ2-6 | once | - | TRBV20-1 | CNVRAIGISGANVLTF | TGCAATGTTAGGGCCATCGGTATCTCTGGGGCCAACGTCCTGACTTTC
TRBJ1-2 | - | - | TRBV27 | CASSRQAFNYGYTF | TGTGCCAGCAGCAGACAGGCGTTTAACTATGGCTACACCTTC
TRBJ1-2 | - | TRBD1 | TRBV16 | CASSQEQGARYGYTF | TGTGCCAGCAGCCAGGAGCAGGGGGCGAGGTATGGCTACACCTTC
TRBJ2-3 | - | - | TRBV29-1 | CSLEGSGSTDTQYF | TGCAGCTTAGAGGGCAGCGGTAGCACAGATACGCAGTATTTT
TRBJ2-1 | - | - | TRBV20-1 | CSASLPPTYNEQFF | TGCAGTGCTAGTCTCCCTCCCACCTACAATGAGCAGTTCTTC
TRBJ1-1 | many | TRBD1 | TRBV7-9 | CASSRIAGGKNTEAFF | TGTGCCAGCAGCCGAATCGCAGGGGGGAAGAACACTGAAGCTTTCTTT
TRBJ1-2 | few | - | TRBV6-6 | CASSAGAAGGYTF | TGTGCCAGCAGCGCAGGGGCCGCTGGCGGCTACACCTTC
TRBJ2-3 | few | TRBD2 | TRBV30 | CAWGRLAASTDTQYF | TGTGCCTGGGGGAGACTAGCGGCTAGCACAGATACGCAGTATTTT